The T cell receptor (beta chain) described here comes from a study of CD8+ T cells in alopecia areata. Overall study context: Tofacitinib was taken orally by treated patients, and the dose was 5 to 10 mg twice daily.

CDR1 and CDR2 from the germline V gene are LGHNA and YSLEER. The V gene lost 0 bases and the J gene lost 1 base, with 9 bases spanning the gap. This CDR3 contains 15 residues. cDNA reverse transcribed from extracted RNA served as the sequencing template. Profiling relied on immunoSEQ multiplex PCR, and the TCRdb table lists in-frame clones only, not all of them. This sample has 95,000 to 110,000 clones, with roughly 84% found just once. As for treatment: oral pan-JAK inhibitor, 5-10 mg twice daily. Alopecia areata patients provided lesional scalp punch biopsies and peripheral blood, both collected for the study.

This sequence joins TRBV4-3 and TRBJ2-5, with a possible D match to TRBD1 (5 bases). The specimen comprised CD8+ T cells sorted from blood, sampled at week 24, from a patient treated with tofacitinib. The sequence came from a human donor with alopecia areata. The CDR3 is CASSQDRRGQETQYF. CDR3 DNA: TGCGCCAGCAGCCAAGATAGAAGGGGCCAAGAGACCCAGTACTTC.